These T cell receptor beta chains were read from a single sample in a study of blood T cell repertoires in COVID-19. Measured with immunoSEQ multiplex PCR; TCRdb has only the in-frame clones, and not every one. The table lists about 250,000 clones, about 87% of them singletons. Specimen: peripheral blood. The receptors were sampled from a woman between 25 and 40 years old with COVID-19, enrolled during active disease. CDR3s include the opening cysteine and the closing phenylalanine or tryptophan. A D gene is named only where the DNA matches it firmly. Part of the rows lack a size; the others show once, few, many or a class for expanded clones.

size: .
J: TRBJ2-3
D: .
V: TRBV5-4
CDR3: CASRPTGYTDTQYF
DNA: TGTGCCAGCAGGCCAACAGGGTACACAGATACGCAGTATTTT

size: .
J: TRBJ1-3
D: TRBD1
V: TRBV5-1
CDR3: CASSLSAFDRGETGNTIYF
DNA: TGCGCCAGCAGCTTGAGTGCTTTCGACAGGGGCGAAACTGGAAACACCATATATTTT

size: .
J: TRBJ2-7
D: TRBD2
V: TRBV10-2
CDR3: CASSEPPGGVYEQYF
DNA: TGCGCCAGCAGTGAGCCGCCGGGGGGGGTCTACGAGCAGTACTTC

size: .
J: TRBJ2-5
D: .
V: TRBV5-1
CDR3: CASTSGRGGETQYF
DNA: TGCGCCAGCACCTCGGGCAGGGGTGGGGAGACCCAGTACTTC

size: .
J: TRBJ1-2
D: .
V: TRBV19
CDR3: CASSIRGFRRGYTF
DNA: TGTGCCAGTAGTATAAGGGGGTTTAGGAGAGGCTACACCTTC

size: .
J: TRBJ2-7
D: .
V: TRBV3-1/TRBV3-2
CDR3: CASTQYGGRYYEQYF
DNA: TGTGCCAGCACACAGTACGGGGGTCGCTACTACGAGCAGTACTTC

size: .
J: TRBJ2-3
D: .
V: TRBV19
CDR3: CASSGGHPNTDTQYF
DNA: TGTGCCAGTAGTGGGGGACACCCAAACACAGATACGCAGTATTTT

size: .
J: TRBJ1-5
D: TRBD1
V: TRBV28
CDR3: CASSFPGGGQPQHF
DNA: TGTGCCAGCAGTTTTCCAGGGGGAGGTCAGCCCCAGCATTTT

size: .
J: TRBJ2-4
D: TRBD2
V: TRBV27
CDR3: CASSAIGGVENIQYF
DNA: TGTGCCAGCTCTGCGATCGGGGGGGTGGAGAACATTCAGTACTTC

size: .
J: TRBJ2-1
D: TRBD1
V: TRBV2
CDR3: CASSGPDRDNEQFF
DNA: TGTGCCAGCAGTGGGCCGGACAGGGACAATGAGCAGTTCTTC

size: once
J: TRBJ2-2
D: TRBD2
V: TRBV7-8
CDR3: CASSRLAGLEAGFTGELFF
DNA: TGTGCCAGCAGTAGACTAGCGGGCTTAGAGGCGGGTTTCACCGGGGAGCTGTTTTTT

size: .
J: TRBJ2-2
D: .
V: TRBV4-1
CDR3: CASSQTGGLTNTGELFF
DNA: TGCGCCAGCAGCCAGACAGGAGGCCTTACGAACACCGGGGAGCTGTTTTTT

size: .
J: TRBJ1-1
D: TRBD1
V: TRBV9
CDR3: CASSARTGTTEAFF
DNA: TGTGCCAGCAGCGCTCGGACAGGGACCACTGAAGCTTTCTTT

size: once
J: TRBJ2-5
D: .
V: TRBV28
CDR3: CASSWAGRPRETQYF
DNA: TGTGCCAGCAGTTGGGCAGGGCGCCCCCGCGAGACCCAGTACTTC

size: .
J: TRBJ2-2
D: TRBD1
V: TRBV28
CDR3: CASTLTGHIGSGELFF
DNA: TGTGCCAGCACTCTGACAGGGCATATTGGTTCCGGGGAGCTGTTTTTT

size: .
J: TRBJ2-7
D: TRBD2
V: TRBV28
CDR3: CASSFLRALAGGMGEQYF
DNA: TGTGCCAGCAGTTTTCTTCGTGCACTAGCGGGGGGGATGGGAGAGCAGTACTTC

size: .
J: TRBJ2-3
D: .
V: TRBV3-1/TRBV3-2
CDR3: CASSQGRTDTQYF
DNA: TGTGCCAGCAGCCAGGGCCGCACAGATACGCAGTATTTT

size: .
J: TRBJ2-3
D: TRBD2
V: TRBV5-5
CDR3: CASAQRGWTDTQYF
DNA: TGTGCCAGCGCCCAGCGGGGGTGGACAGATACGCAGTATTTT

size: .
J: TRBJ2-1
D: .
V: TRBV6-1
CDR3: CASSDGRGSYNEQFF
DNA: TGTGCCAGCAGTGATGGGCGGGGCTCCTACAATGAGCAGTTCTTC

size: .
J: TRBJ2-5
D: TRBD2
V: TRBV6-2/TRBV6-3
CDR3: CASSYSLAGVETQYF
DNA: TGTGCCAGCAGTTACTCCCTGGCGGGGGTAGAGACCCAGTACTTC

size: .
J: TRBJ2-1
D: .
V: TRBV6-1
CDR3: CASSEVSQYNEQFF
DNA: TGTGCCAGCAGTGAAGTTTCCCAGTACAATGAGCAGTTCTTC

size: .
J: TRBJ2-7
D: TRBD1
V: TRBV6-2/TRBV6-3
CDR3: CASSLTGAYEQYF
DNA: TGTGCCAGCAGTCTGACAGGGGCCTACGAGCAGTACTTC

size: .
J: TRBJ1-1
D: TRBD1
V: TRBV12-5
CDR3: CASGLDGQVGEAFF
DNA: TGTGCTAGTGGTCTGGATGGACAGGTTGGAGAAGCTTTCTTT

size: .
J: TRBJ1-1
D: .
V: TRBV10-3
CDR3: CAIATAMNTEAFF
DNA: TGTGCCATAGCGACAGCGATGAACACTGAAGCTTTCTTT

size: .
J: TRBJ2-1
D: .
V: TRBV5-4
CDR3: CASSLSWGDNEQFF
DNA: TGTGCCAGCAGCTTGTCTTGGGGAGACAATGAGCAGTTCTTC

size: .
J: TRBJ1-4
D: .
V: TRBV27
CDR3: CASKETWPTNEKLFF
DNA: TGTGCCAGCAAAGAGACATGGCCAACTAATGAAAAACTGTTTTTT

size: .
J: TRBJ2-5
D: .
V: TRBV7-2
CDR3: CASSFSETQYF
DNA: TGTGCCAGCAGCTTTAGCGAGACCCAGTACTTC

size: few
J: TRBJ1-5
D: .
V: TRBV19
CDR3: CASSFDRRDQPQHF
DNA: TGTGCCAGTAGTTTCGACAGACGGGATCAGCCCCAGCATTTT

size: .
J: TRBJ1-3
D: .
V: TRBV5-6
CDR3: CASSMTGFGNTIYF
DNA: TGTGCCAGCAGCATGACAGGTTTCGGAAACACCATATATTTT

size: .
J: TRBJ2-3
D: .
V: TRBV11-2
CDR3: CASSYNTGGVGDTQYF
DNA: TGTGCCAGCAGCTACAATACAGGGGGGGTAGGAGATACGCAGTATTTT

size: .
J: TRBJ2-3
D: .
V: TRBV24-1
CDR3: CASLKWTGRGRWRGTSRADTQYF
DNA: TGTGCCAGCCTAAAGTGGACAGGTAGGGGCAGGTGGCGTGGGACTTCACGTGCAGATACGCAGTATTTT

size: .
J: TRBJ2-3
D: TRBD2
V: TRBV11-3
CDR3: CASSPGGDRDTQYF
DNA: TGTGCCAGCAGCCCGGGGGGGGATAGAGATACGCAGTATTTT

size: .
J: TRBJ2-6
D: TRBD2
V: TRBV7-8
CDR3: CASSLRLAGDPQSGANVLTF
DNA: TGTGCCAGCAGCCTTAGACTAGCGGGAGATCCCCAGTCTGGGGCCAACGTCCTGACTTTC

size: .
J: TRBJ2-3
D: TRBD2
V: TRBV11-3
CDR3: CASSLGLAGGPTDTQYF
DNA: TGTGCCAGCAGCCTGGGACTAGCGGGAGGGCCGACAGATACGCAGTATTTT

size: .
J: TRBJ2-1
D: .
V: TRBV5-8
CDR3: CASSIRGARDEQFF
DNA: TGTGCCAGCAGCATCAGGGGGGCGAGGGATGAGCAGTTCTTC

size: .
J: TRBJ2-1
D: .
V: TRBV10-3
CDR3: CAISESDLWETLLDEQFF
DNA: TGTGCCATCAGTGAGTCAGACTTGTGGGAGACCCTTTTAGATGAGCAGTTCTTC

size: .
J: TRBJ2-5
D: TRBD1
V: TRBV7-9
CDR3: CASSLGQVGETQYF
DNA: TGTGCCAGCAGCCTAGGACAGGTTGGAGAGACCCAGTACTTC

size: .
J: TRBJ2-7
D: .
V: TRBV4-1
CDR3: CASSQEGGRAAYEQYF
DNA: TGCGCCAGCAGCCAAGAAGGGGGACGGGCCGCCTACGAGCAGTACTTC

size: .
J: TRBJ2-1
D: .
V: TRBV5-4
CDR3: CASSLGGGNSYNEQFF
DNA: TGTGCCAGCAGCTTGGGGGGCGGGAACTCCTACAATGAGCAGTTCTTC

size: .
J: TRBJ2-1
D: .
V: TRBV12-5
CDR3: CASGFFTFQGLYNEQFF
DNA: TGTGCTAGTGGTTTTTTTACGTTCCAGGGCTTATACAATGAGCAGTTCTTC

size: .
J: TRBJ2-1
D: .
V: TRBV10-2
CDR3: CASSPGFQPLGDEQFF
DNA: TGCGCCAGCAGTCCGGGGTTCCAACCTTTGGGCGATGAGCAGTTCTTC

size: .
J: TRBJ1-1
D: .
V: TRBV6-2/TRBV6-3
CDR3: CASSDPGGLEAFF
DNA: TGTGCCAGCAGTGACCCGGGGGGCCTAGAAGCTTTCTTT

size: once
J: TRBJ1-6
D: TRBD1
V: TRBV9
CDR3: CASSSRAVSGQGSPLHF
DNA: TGTGCCAGCAGCTCGCGAGCTGTTTCCGGACAGGGTTCACCCCTCCACTTT

size: few
J: TRBJ2-1
D: .
V: TRBV7-2
CDR3: CASSLELGSYNEQFF
DNA: TGTGCCAGCAGCTTAGAGCTCGGCTCCTACAATGAGCAGTTCTTC

size: .
J: TRBJ1-4
D: .
V: TRBV4-3
CDR3: CASSQDPAGATNEKLFF
DNA: TGCGCCAGCAGCCAAGATCCGGCAGGGGCGACTAATGAAAAACTGTTTTTT